These T cell receptor beta chains were read from a single sample in a study of T cells in Graves' hyperthyroidism and ophthalmopathy. TCRdb reprocessed the multiplex PCR reads via MiXCR and lists one record per CDR3 protein. The table lists approximately 570,000 distinct CDR3 sequences, 15% to 20% of them singletons. Sequences were obtained from blood. These receptor sequences come from a man aged 35-49 years with Graves' ophthalmopathy. The CDR3 runs from the conserved cysteine through the conserved F or W. The order of the fields is clone size, J gene, V gene, D gene, CDR3 DNA, CDR3 protein. A D gene is named only where the DNA matches it firmly. Clone size is shown for a subset of rows, as once, few, many or a class of expanded clone.

. | TRBJ2-1 | TRBV20-1 | TRBD2 | TGCAGTGCCAGGACTAGCGGGAGTATTCCCAATGAGCAGTTCTTC | CSARTSGSIPNEQFF
few | TRBJ1-2 | TRBV6-1 | . | TGTGCCAGCAGTCAAAGGGGGGAAGGCTATGGCTACACCTTC | CASSQRGEGYGYTF
. | TRBJ2-7 | TRBV4-1 | TRBD1 | TGCGCCAGCAGCCAGTTCTGGACAGGTACATCCTACGAGCAGTACTTC | CASSQFWTGTSYEQYF
few | TRBJ1-1 | TRBV15 | . | TGTGCCACCAGCAATGCCTTTAAGAACACTGAAGCTTTCTTT | CATSNAFKNTEAFF
. | TRBJ2-3 | TRBV7-2 | TRBD2 | TGTGCCAGCAGCTTAAGTGCTAGCGGGGGCACAGAGACGCAGTATTTT | CASSLSASGGTETQYF
few | TRBJ1-5 | TRBV15 | . | TGTGCCACCAGCAAACCCGGGACGGAGGTGGATCAGCCCCAGCATTTT | CATSKPGTEVDQPQHF
few | TRBJ1-2 | TRBV4-1 | . | TGCGCCAGCAGCCAAGCTGATGGCTCTAACTATGGCTACACCTTC | CASSQADGSNYGYTF
. | TRBJ2-1 | TRBV20-1 | . | TGCAGTGCTGGGAGCGGAGCACGCTCCTACAATGAGCAGTTCTTC | CSAGSGARSYNEQFF
many | TRBJ2-7 | TRBV28 | . | TGTGCCAGCGGCCGGTCCTACGAGCAGTACTTC | CASGRSYEQYF
few | TRBJ2-7 | TRBV9 | TRBD1 | TGTGCCAGCAGCAAGGGACAGGGCCCCTGGGTGGTCGAGCAGTACTTC | CASSKGQGPWVVEQYF
few | TRBJ2-1 | TRBV5-1 | . | TGCGCCAGCAGCCCCGGTCGGGAGTACAATGAGCAGTTCTTC | CASSPGREYNEQFF
. | TRBJ2-1 | TRBV6-1 | . | TGTGCCAGCATCGGCCTCCTCCATGTCTCCTACAATGAGCAGTTCTTC | CASIGLLHVSYNEQFF
. | TRBJ2-1 | TRBV29-1 | . | TGCAGCGCCTATGGTCTTGAGCAGTTCTTC | CSAYGLEQFF
. | TRBJ2-1 | TRBV18 | TRBD2 | TGTGCCAGCTCACCACCTCAGGGAGGGAACTACAATGAGCAGTTCTTC | CASSPPQGGNYNEQFF
. | TRBJ2-1 | TRBV27 | TRBD2 | TGTGCCAGCAGTCTCAAAGCGGGAGGGCCACAGCAGTTCTTC | CASSLKAGGPQQFF
. | TRBJ2-7 | TRBV14 | . | TGTGCCAGCAGCCGGGAGAACGACTACGAGCAGTACTTC | CASSRENDYEQYF
few | TRBJ2-7 | TRBV13 | TRBD2 | TGTGCCAGCAGCGGGCCTAGCGGGAGGGCCTACGAGCAGTACTTC | CASSGPSGRAYEQYF
many | TRBJ2-7 | TRBV2 | . | TGTGCCAGCTTGGGGGAGAACTACGAGCAGTACTTC | CASLGENYEQYF
. | TRBJ1-6 | TRBV12-3/TRBV12-4 | TRBD1 | TGTGCCAGCAGCCCCGGGACAGGAGTTAATTCACCCCTCCACTTT | CASSPGTGVNSPLHF
many | TRBJ2-2 | TRBV12-3/TRBV12-4 | . | TGTGCCAGCAGGGGCAACGAGAACACCGGGGAGCTGTTTTTT | CASRGNENTGELFF
. | TRBJ2-5 | TRBV7-9 | TRBD1 | TGTGCCAGCAGCTTTAGACAGGGGGTTTACGAGACCCAGTACTTC | CASSFRQGVYETQYF
. | TRBJ2-7 | TRBV12-3/TRBV12-4 | TRBD2 | TGTGCCAGCAGTCCGCGGACTAGCGGGGGGTACTCCTACGAGCAGTACTTC | CASSPRTSGGYSYEQYF
many | TRBJ1-2 | TRBV28 | . | TGTGCCAGCAGTGCTTGGTCCCAAGACAGAGACTATGGCTACACCTTC | CASSAWSQDRDYGYTF
. | TRBJ1-4 | TRBV7-8 | . | TGTGCCAGCAGCTTAGACGGAGGAAAACTGTTTTTT | CASSLDGGKLFF
many | TRBJ2-3 | TRBV5-8 | TRBD2 | TGTGCCAGCAGCTTTCCTAGCGGGAGTAGGACAGATACGCAGTATTTT | CASSFPSGSRTDTQYF
few | TRBJ1-5 | TRBV30 | TRBD1 | TGTGCCTGGAGTCCCCCGGCAGGGGGCCTTGGCAATCAGCCCCAGCATTTT | CAWSPPAGGLGNQPQHF
many | TRBJ1-2 | TRBV12-3/TRBV12-4 | TRBD1 | TGTGCCAGCAGCCCAACAGGGGCGGGTGGCTACACCTTC | CASSPTGAGGYTF
. | TRBJ2-3 | TRBV7-6 | TRBD2 | TGTGCCAGCAGCTTAGTAGGACTAGCGGACAACACAGATACGCAGTATTTT | CASSLVGLADNTDTQYF
many | TRBJ1-2 | TRBV5-6 | . | TGTGCCAGCAGCTTGAAGAGTTACTATGGCTACACCTTC | CASSLKSYYGYTF
few | TRBJ1-5 | TRBV19 | . | TGTGCCAGTAGTGTACAGGTCAATCAGCCCCAGCATTTT | CASSVQVNQPQHF
few | TRBJ2-7 | TRBV5-6 | TRBD2 | TGTGCCAGCACCGCCCTAGCGGGGGGACTCGACACTTCCTACGAGCAGTACTTC | CASTALAGGLDTSYEQYF
. | TRBJ1-2 | TRBV20-1 | TRBD1 | TGCAGTGCTAGAGATAAGGGGGCGAGTGGCTACACCTTC | CSARDKGASGYTF
many | TRBJ2-3 | TRBV7-3 | . | TGTGCCAGCAGCTCCGGACTCCACACAGATACGCAGTATTTT | CASSSGLHTDTQYF
many | TRBJ1-5 | TRBV27 | . | TGTGCCAGCAGTTTCGGCAGGGGTGACAATCAGCCCCAGCATTTT | CASSFGRGDNQPQHF
. | TRBJ2-1 | TRBV7-2 | . | TGTGCCAGCAGCCCTGCCCTGGGGCCGGTTAATGAGCAGTTCTTC | CASSPALGPVNEQFF
many | TRBJ2-3 | TRBV6-1 | . | TGTGCCAGCAGTTATAGCGATCATCCTAGCACAGATACGCAGTATTTT | CASSYSDHPSTDTQYF
few | TRBJ2-3 | TRBV7-9 | . | TGTGCCAGCAGCTTAGCGAGTAGCAGATACACAGATACGCAGTATTTT | CASSLASSRYTDTQYF
many | TRBJ1-1 | TRBV18 | TRBD1 | TGTGCCAGCTCACCAGGGACAGACACTGAAGCTTTCTTT | CASSPGTDTEAFF
. | TRBJ1-1 | TRBV18 | TRBD1 | TGTGCCAGCTCACGAGGACAGGGACGGAACACTGAAGCTTTCTTT | CASSRGQGRNTEAFF
. | TRBJ2-7 | TRBV20-1 | TRBD2 | TGCAGTGCTAGGCCAAAGGAACCGGGACTAGCGGGAGGAAGCTCCTACGAGCAGTACTTC | CSARPKEPGLAGGSSYEQYF
. | TRBJ2-3 | TRBV20-1 | TRBD2 | TGCAGTGCTGGGAGCGGGGGGCTCACAGATACGCAGTATTTT | CSAGSGGLTDTQYF
many | TRBJ1-1 | TRBV5-1 | . | TGCGCCAGCCGGGGGTGGAACACTGAAGCTTTCTTT | CASRGWNTEAFF
. | TRBJ1-1 | TRBV7-9 | . | TGTGCCAGCAGCCCGCCGGGGCCAGGGGCGACGAACACTGAAGCTTTCTTT | CASSPPGPGATNTEAFF
. | TRBJ2-2 | TRBV15 | TRBD2 | TGTGCCACCAGCAGAGCAATTGGGACTAGCACCGGGGAGCTGTTTTTT | CATSRAIGTSTGELFF
. | TRBJ1-2 | TRBV20-1 | . | TGCAGTGCTAGTAGGTCCAATGGCTACACCTTC | CSASRSNGYTF
many | TRBJ1-5 | TRBV27 | . | TGTGCCAGCAGTTTTCGGAACGGTCCCGATCAGCCCCAGCATTTT | CASSFRNGPDQPQHF
many | TRBJ2-1 | TRBV5-1 | . | TGCGCCAGCAGCTTGGAAGGGGGTTTGAGGAATGAGCAGTTCTTC | CASSLEGGLRNEQFF
few | TRBJ2-1 | TRBV20-1 | TRBD2 | TGCAGTGCTAGAGATCTTGTTTACGGCGGGAGAGTGCGTGATGAGCAGTTCTTC | CSARDLVYGGRVRDEQFF
few | TRBJ2-7 | TRBV28 | TRBD2 | TGTGCCAGCAGTTTAGCTAGCGGAATCTACGAGCAGTACTTC | CASSLASGIYEQYF
few | TRBJ1-2 | TRBV29-1 | TRBD1 | TGCAGCGCCGGAGGGACAGGGGATAACTATGGCTACACCTTC | CSAGGTGDNYGYTF